These 19 T cell receptor beta chains came from one sample sequenced in a study of response to subunit inactivated influenza vaccine. TCRdb re-called the RT-PCR reads with MiXCR, one entry per CDR3 protein. The sample lists about 540,000 distinct CDR3 sequences, 20% to 25% occurring once. These data are also associated with another study on T cells expressing NK-cell markers. Per that study: TCR beta libraries carry UMIs added by 5'RACE template switching.

The source material was CD4+ T cells sorted from PBMCs, sampled about 11 days after vaccination. Receptor source: a man in his forties or fifties who received an inactivated influenza vaccine.

The V and J genes are TRBV4-3 and TRBJ2-7, with TRBD2 as a possible D gene (6 bases). The CDR3 runs 15 residues. Germline V gives CDR1 LGHNA, CDR2 YSLEER. Trimming took off 4 bases at V and 0 bases at J, with 13 bases between the two ends. The chain's CDR3 is CASSLSGSRSYEQYF. Written as DNA, the CDR3 is TGCGCCAGCAGCCTCAGCGGGTCCCGCTCCTACGAGCAGTACTTC.

This clonotype showed up many times. The V gene is TRBV9, the J gene TRBJ2-1, with TRBD2 matching 12 bases. The CDR3 covers 15 residues. The trim removed 0 bases at V and 9 bases at J, leaving 4 bases unmatched. CDR1 and CDR2 from the germline V gene are SGDLS and YYNGEE. CDR3: CASSVASGRAGEQFF. The CDR3 DNA follows: TGTGCCAGCAGCGTAGCTAGCGGGAGGGCCGGTGAGCAGTTCTTC.

Note on this clonotype: A read error is likely, as this CDR3 ends without the conserved phenylalanine or tryptophan. The DNA is omitted, as the CDR3 cannot be located on it reliably, and the CDR3 follows TCRdb's listing. V gene TRBV12-3 or TRBV12-4 combines with J gene TRBJ2-1; TRBD2 is the table's D call, not checked against the DNA. The CDR3 numbers 13 amino acids, ends counted. The CDR3 region is CASSPFEGVGLAL.

This clonotype was seen ten or more times. The chain employs TRBV30 and TRBJ2-7; 8 bases are shared with TRBD1. Looked up from germline, CDR1 is GTSNPN and CDR2 is SVGIG (reference sequence). The CDR3 is 16 amino acids. Germline trimming cut 2 bases from V and 2 bases from J; bases unmatched to any gene: 11. CDR3 residues: CAWSYLPGQEAYEQYF. CDR3 sequence (DNA): TGTGCCTGGAGTTATCTTCCGGGACAGGAGGCCTACGAGCAGTACTTC.

This clonotype was counted between two and nine times. V gene TRBV7-2 combines with J gene TRBJ1-1; possible D gene TRBD1, 5 bases. The CDR3 is 15 residues long. V lost 2 bases and J lost 4, with 14 bases in between. Per the germline V gene, CDR1 is SGHTA and CDR2 is FQGNSA. The CDR3 reads CASSLTPRGGTEAFF. In DNA form, the CDR3 reads TGTGCCAGCAGCTTAACCCCAAGGGGCGGCACTGAAGCTTTCTTT.

This clonotype was detected a few times. No conserved phenylalanine or tryptophan is present at the end of the CDR3, so a read error is the likely explanation. The DNA is left out, because the CDR3 cannot be placed on it with certainty; the CDR3 is given as TCRdb lists it. The rearrangement links TRBV5-6 to TRBJ2-1; the D segment call TRBD2 is taken from the table without a DNA check. The length of the CDR3 is 13 amino acids, counting both ends. Germline-derived CDR1 and CDR2 are SGHDT and YYEEEE. CDR3 protein: CASRTKTSGGPPP.

The chain joins TRBV7-3 to TRBJ2-3, with 8 bases aligning to TRBD2. The length of the CDR3 is 14 residues. From germline, CDR1 is SGHTA and CDR2 FQGTGA. The J segment lost 8 bases and the V segment lost 5 bases, leaving 9 bases of the junction unmatched. Here the CDR3 reads CASSAGPGTSTQYF. CDR3 coding DNA: TGTGCCAGCAGCGCTGGCCCTGGGACTAGTACGCAGTATTTT.

The CDR3 nucleotides read TGTGCCAGCGACGAAGGTATAGGTTTGAATGGGGAGCAGTACTTC. Translated: CASDEGIGLNGEQYF. The chain joins TRBV2 to TRBJ2-7; D is unresolved. Trimming shortened V by 8 bases and J by 7 bases, and 24 bases separated the two germline ends. The CDR3 length is 15 residues. Germline V gene lookup returns CDR1 SNHLY and CDR2 FYNNEI. Full variable domain (remainder filled in from reference TRBV2 and TRBJ2-7): EPEVTQTPSHQVTQMGQEVILRCVPISNHLYFYWYRQILGQKVEFLVSFYNNEISEKSEIFDDQFSVERPDGSNFTLKIRSTKLEDSAMYFCASDEGIGLNGEQYFGPGTRLTVT.

The V gene is TRBV6-2 or TRBV6-3, the J gene TRBJ2-1; D uncertain. There are 14 residues in the CDR3. Trimming left V 1 base short and J 0 bases short, with 4 bases between. Germline assignment: CDR1 MNHEY and CDR2 SVGEGT. CDR3 sequence reads: CASSYYGSYNEQFF. The CDR3 nucleotides are TGTGCCAGCAGTTACTATGGCTCCTACAATGAGCAGTTCTTC.

This clonotype occurred a few times. V gene TRBV9 combines with J gene TRBJ1-5; a weak D match, TRBD1 (5 bases). Germline V gene lookup returns CDR1 SGDLS and CDR2 YYNGEE. This CDR3 region has 17 residues. The V gene lost 0 bases and the J gene lost 5 bases, with 18 bases spanning the gap. The CDR3 nucleotides are TGTGCCAGCAGCGTAGGGTTCGGGACCGCCCCCCATCAGCCCCAGCATTTT. This sequence encodes CASSVGFGTAPHQPQHF.

This clonotype showed up just a few times. The chain couples TRBV28 to TRBJ1-1; D remains unclear. With 1 base removed from V and 4 bases from J, the gap between germline ends came to 16 bases. Germline CDR1 is MDHEN and CDR2 is SYDVKM. The CDR3 sequence is 16 residues long. CDR3 sequence: CASSLLSLLGGTEAFF. CDR3 nucleotides: TGTGCCAGCAGTTTATTAAGCCTGCTGGGCGGCACTGAAGCTTTCTTT.

This clonotype was found a few times. The V and J genes are TRBV29-1 and TRBJ1-2; D perhaps matches TRBD1 (5 bases). V was clipped by 4 bases and J by 4 bases, with 13 bases between them. CDR1 and CDR2 from the germline V gene are SQVTM and ANQGSEA. CDR3 size: 13 residues. The CDR3 loop is CSVVGDGSYGYTF. CDR3 bases: TGCAGCGTTGTAGGGGACGGCAGCTATGGCTACACCTTC.

This CDR3 is CSANTDSYEQYF. The DNA of the CDR3 is TGCAGTGCGAACACGGACAGCTACGAGCAGTACTTC. The J gene is TRBJ2-7, the V gene TRBV20-1; weak D call: TRBD1 (6 bases). V was shortened by 6 bases and J by 3 bases, with 12 bases between the two germline ends. This CDR3 is built from 12 residues. Per germline, CDR1 DFQATT and CDR2 SNEGSKA (reference sequence).

This clonotype occurred a few times. CDR3 protein: CASLKGDTDTQYF. The CDR3 DNA reads as TGTGCCAGCTTAAAGGGAGACACAGATACGCAGTATTTT. This rearrangement joins TRBV5-6 to TRBJ2-3; D might be TRBD2 (5 bases). Looked up from germline, CDR1 is SGHDT and CDR2 is YYEEEE. The CDR3 runs 13 residues. V lost 7 bases and J 2 bases, leaving 11 bases between the germline ends.

This clonotype has at least ten counts. CDR3 sequence reads: CASSVDGTGKETQYF. The CDR3 DNA reads TGTGCCAGCAGCGTAGATGGGACAGGCAAGGAGACCCAGTACTTC. This chain uses TRBV9 with TRBJ2-5; 8 bases are a match to TRBD1. With V trimmed by 0 bases and J by 5 bases, 6 bases remained unmatched. Germline V gene sequence: CDR1 SGDLS, CDR2 YYNGEE. The CDR3 has 15 amino acids.

This clonotype was seen more than once but under ten times. The chain combines TRBV7-2 with TRBJ1-4, with 8 positions matching TRBD1. The germline V gene has CDR1 SGHTA and CDR2 FQGNSA. V was pared by 6 bases and J by 4 bases, with 10 bases of the junction left unmatched. This CDR3 is 16 amino acids long. The CDR3 loop is CASSQTGTGNNEKLFF. As DNA, the CDR3 is TGTGCCAGCAGTCAAACCGGGACAGGCAATAATGAAAAACTGTTTTTT.

The chain couples TRBV20-1 to TRBJ1-5; no definite D call. The ends were cut back, 3 bases at V and 4 bases at J, with 10 bases in the middle. CDR3 length: 13 residues. Germline V CDR1 and CDR2: DFQATT, SNEGSKA (reference sequence). The CDR3 DNA follows: TGCAGTGCTAGCTTGGAGAGTAATCAGCCCCAGCATTTT. This gives the protein CSASLESNQPQHF.

The chain carries TRBV5-1 and TRBJ2-7, with D perhaps TRBD2 (6 bases). Germline CDR1 reads SGHRS; CDR2 reads YFSETQ. CDR3 length: 13 amino acids. Trimming cost V 8 bases and J 5 bases, with 17 bases left between them. The DNA for the CDR3 is TGCGCCAGAAAAGGGTCGGGGGTTAACGAGCAGTACTTC. Translated: CARKGSGVNEQYF.

This chain uses TRBV2 with TRBJ2-1, with D perhaps matching TRBD1 or TRBD2 (6 bases each). V lost 2 bases and J 9 bases, leaving 11 bases between the germline ends. Germline-derived CDR1 and CDR2 are SNHLY and FYNNEI. The CDR3 runs 13 residues. The DNA for the CDR3 is TGTGCCAGCAGTGAAATGGGGGGCATTGAGCAGTTCTTC. It translates to CASSEMGGIEQFF.